This T cell receptor (beta chain) emerged from a study of T cell repertoires in cytomegalovirus infection. Study details: Recently identified HLA-C-restricted CMV epitopes and well-studied HLA-B-restricted CMV epitopes were used by the study. Evidence of both CMV infection and a matching HLA type came from public TCR beta signatures. Study observations and caveats: There were HLA-C-restricted CMV-specific TCR beta clonotypes dominating the ex vivo response. Adding up the frequency of public TCR beta families identified people who carried CMV plus the relevant HLA.

Each CDR3 protein is one row after TCRdb ran MiXCR on the reads. Among 700,000 to 900,000 distinct CDR3 sequences listed, about 27% were seen once. V was trimmed by 3 bases and J by 10 bases, leaving 13 bases between them. This CDR3 comprises 13 residues. On this clonotype: Its matching antigen is unknown.

The V gene is TRBV12-3 or TRBV12-4, the J gene TRBJ2-1; D ambiguous. This TCR was recovered from a human donor in good health (CMV status not recorded). Some clones in this sample may be carry-over from other donors' samples. This sample comprised cultured CD8+ T cells from PBMCs, obtained from culture after CMV antigen stimulation. This chain's CDR3 is CASSLVRPEEQFF. The CDR3 DNA reads TGTGCCAGCAGTTTGGTCCGGCCTGAGGAGCAGTTCTTC.